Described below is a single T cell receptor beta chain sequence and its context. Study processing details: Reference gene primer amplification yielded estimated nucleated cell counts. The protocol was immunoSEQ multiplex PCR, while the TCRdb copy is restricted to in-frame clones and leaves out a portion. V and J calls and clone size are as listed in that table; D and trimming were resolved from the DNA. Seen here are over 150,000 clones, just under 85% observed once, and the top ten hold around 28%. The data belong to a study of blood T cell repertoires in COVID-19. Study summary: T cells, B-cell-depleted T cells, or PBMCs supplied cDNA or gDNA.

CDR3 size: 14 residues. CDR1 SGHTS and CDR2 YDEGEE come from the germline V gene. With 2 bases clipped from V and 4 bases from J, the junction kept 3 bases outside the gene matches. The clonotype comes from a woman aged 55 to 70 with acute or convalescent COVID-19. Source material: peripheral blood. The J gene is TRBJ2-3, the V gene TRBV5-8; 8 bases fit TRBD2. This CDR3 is CASSFSGGADTQYF. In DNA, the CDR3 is TGTGCCAGCAGCTTCAGCGGGGGTGCAGATACGCAGTATTTT.